The rows below give T cell receptor beta chains drawn from one sample of a study of OX40 agonist ivuxolimab in advanced cancers. Libraries were prepared by immunoSEQ multiplex PCR; TCRdb keeps only in-frame clonotypes and omits some of them. The sample comprises roughly 65,000 clones, 60% to 85% of which are singletons, and approximately 2.1% rests with the top ten. Sequenced here: CD4+ or CD8+ T cells sorted from blood, sampled in a trial of the OX40 agonist ivuxolimab. All receptors come from an adult with an advanced solid tumor such as melanoma, head and neck, liver or kidney cancer. The conserved cysteine and the conserved F or W are not part of the CDR3 here. Each record gives: J gene, V gene, CDR3 protein.

TRBJ2-7	TRBV6-5	ASSYSRLAGGEQY
TRBJ2-5	TRBV2	ASSAGGGKETQY
TRBJ1-5	TRBV27	ASSSLNQPQH
TRBJ2-5	TRBV5-1	ASSLLRTAQETQY
TRBJ2-7	TRBV28	ASIKWGLGEQY
TRBJ2-5	TRBV5-1	ASTRTSGAQETQY
TRBJ2-1	TRBV18	ASSPNESGSSYNEQF
TRBJ2-1	TRBV15	ATSRDLQGANEQF
TRBJ2-7	TRBV6-5	ASRQGQELLI
TRBJ1-4	TRBV29-1	SFSPGGSNEKLF
TRBJ1-4	TRBV7-7	ASAEIQGGEKLF
TRBJ1-5	TRBV5-1	ASSLDGNSNQPQH
TRBJ2-7	TRBV27	ASRLAGTAYEQY
TRBJ2-5	TRBV5-1	ASSLGPSGRALETQY
TRBJ2-2	TRBV2	ATRDRGPANTGELF
TRBJ2-6	TRBV5-1	ASRITIGANVLT
TRBJ2-5	TRBV5-1	ASSPRQGETQY
TRBJ1-4	TRBV11-2	ASRGQGKEKLF
TRBJ2-3	TRBV5-1	ASSLARGRGDTQY
TRBJ1-2	TRBV7-2	ASSLGTGNYGYT
TRBJ2-5	TRBV5-1	ASSWDPGTSGTRKTQY
TRBJ2-3	TRBV27	ASSPHSSGGAPDTQY
TRBJ2-5	TRBV6-1	ASSAYRAQGETQY
TRBJ2-3	TRBV28	ASGYLPGQGLGTQY
TRBJ2-3	TRBV6-1	ASSEGRGSSGTQY